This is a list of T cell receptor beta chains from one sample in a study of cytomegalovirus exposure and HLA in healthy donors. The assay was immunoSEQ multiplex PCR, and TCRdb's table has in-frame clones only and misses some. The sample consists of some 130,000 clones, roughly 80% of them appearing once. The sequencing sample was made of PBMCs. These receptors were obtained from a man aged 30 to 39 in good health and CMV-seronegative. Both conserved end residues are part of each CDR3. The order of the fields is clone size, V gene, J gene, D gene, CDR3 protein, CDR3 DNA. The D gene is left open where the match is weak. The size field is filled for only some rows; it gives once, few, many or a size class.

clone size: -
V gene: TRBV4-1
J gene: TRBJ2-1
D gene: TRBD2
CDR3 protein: CASSLTPGSGYYNEQFF
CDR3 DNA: TGCGCCAGCAGCCTCACACCGGGTAGCGGGTACTACAATGAGCAGTTCTTC

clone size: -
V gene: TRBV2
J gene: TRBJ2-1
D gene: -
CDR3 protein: CASSETALSSYNEQFF
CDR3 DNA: TGTGCCAGCAGTGAAACTGCGTTGAGCTCCTACAATGAGCAGTTCTTC

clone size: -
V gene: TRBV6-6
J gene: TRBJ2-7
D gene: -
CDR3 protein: CASSYAPGGGGYEQYF
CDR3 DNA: TGTGCCAGCAGTTACGCCCCAGGGGGCGGGGGATACGAGCAGTACTTC

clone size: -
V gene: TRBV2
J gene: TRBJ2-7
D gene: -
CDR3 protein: CASSDSGNYEQYF
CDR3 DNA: TGTGCCAGCAGTGATTCGGGTAACTACGAGCAGTACTTC

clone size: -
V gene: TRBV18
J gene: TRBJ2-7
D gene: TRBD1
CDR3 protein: CASSPGSGTGGYEQYF
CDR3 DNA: TGTGCCAGCTCACCAGGATCCGGGACAGGGGGCTACGAGCAGTACTTC

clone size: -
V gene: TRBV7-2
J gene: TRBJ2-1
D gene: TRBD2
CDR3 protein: CASSLTSGVYNEQFF
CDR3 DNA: TGTGCCAGCAGCTTGACTAGCGGGGTATACAATGAGCAGTTCTTC

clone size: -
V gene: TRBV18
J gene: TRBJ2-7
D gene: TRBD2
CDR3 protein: CASSPLGTSGTYEQYF
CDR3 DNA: TGTGCCAGCTCACCACTGGGGACTAGCGGGACCTACGAGCAGTACTTC

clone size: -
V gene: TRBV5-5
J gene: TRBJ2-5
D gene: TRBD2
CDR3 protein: CASSLESSTSGYKTQYF
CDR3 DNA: TGTGCCAGCAGCTTGGAATCTTCGACTAGCGGGTACAAGACCCAGTACTTC

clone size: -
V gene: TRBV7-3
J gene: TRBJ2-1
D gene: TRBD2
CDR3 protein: CASSLNTGGPDAYNEQFF
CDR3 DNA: TGTGCCAGCAGCTTAAACACGGGAGGGCCGGACGCCTACAATGAGCAGTTCTTC

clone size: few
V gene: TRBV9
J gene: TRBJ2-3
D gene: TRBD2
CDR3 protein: CASSVGAGGGDTQYF
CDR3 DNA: TGTGCCAGCAGCGTAGGAGCGGGAGGTGGAGATACGCAGTATTTT

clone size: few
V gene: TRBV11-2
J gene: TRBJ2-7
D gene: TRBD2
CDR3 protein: CASSIRTSGSQTEQYF
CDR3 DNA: TGTGCCAGCAGCATCCGGACTAGCGGGAGTCAAACCGAGCAGTACTTC

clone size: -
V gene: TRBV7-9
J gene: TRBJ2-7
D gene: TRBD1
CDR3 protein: CASSPSPGQGAQYEQYF
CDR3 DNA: TGTGCCAGCAGCCCATCGCCGGGACAGGGGGCGCAGTACGAGCAGTACTTC

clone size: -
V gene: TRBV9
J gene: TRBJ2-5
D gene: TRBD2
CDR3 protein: CASSVGSSGMYQETQYF
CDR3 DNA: TGTGCCAGCAGCGTAGGGTCTAGCGGGATGTACCAAGAGACCCAGTACTTC

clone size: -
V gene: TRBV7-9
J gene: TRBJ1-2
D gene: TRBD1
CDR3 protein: CASSRTGGAGGYTF
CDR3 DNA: TGTGCCAGCAGCCGGACAGGGGGCGCGGGTGGCTACACCTTC

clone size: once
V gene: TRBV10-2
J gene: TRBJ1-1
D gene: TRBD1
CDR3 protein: CASIGQGPGAFF
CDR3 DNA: TGCGCCAGCATTGGACAGGGTCCTGGAGCTTTCTTT

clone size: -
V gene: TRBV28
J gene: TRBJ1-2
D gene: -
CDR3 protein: CASAAGEQEFDLYGYTF
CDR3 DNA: TGTGCCAGCGCAGCGGGGGAGCAGGAGTTCGACCTCTATGGCTACACCTTC

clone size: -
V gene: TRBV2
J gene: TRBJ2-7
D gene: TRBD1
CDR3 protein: CASEGQSYEQYF
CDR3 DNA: TGTGCCAGCGAGGGACAGTCGTACGAGCAGTACTTC

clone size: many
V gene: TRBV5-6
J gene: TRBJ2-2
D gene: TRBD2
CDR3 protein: CASNLIAGAGELFF
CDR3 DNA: TGTGCCAGCAACCTTATAGCGGGAGCCGGGGAGCTGTTTTTT

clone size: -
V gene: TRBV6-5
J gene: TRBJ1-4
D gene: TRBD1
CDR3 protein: CASSETGLTEKLFF
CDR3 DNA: TGTGCCAGCAGTGAGACAGGGCTTACTGAAAAACTGTTTTTT

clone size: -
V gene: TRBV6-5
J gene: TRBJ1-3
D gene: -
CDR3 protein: CASSRSLRRDTIYF
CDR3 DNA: TGTGCCAGCAGCCGCAGTCTCCGGAGGGACACCATATATTTT

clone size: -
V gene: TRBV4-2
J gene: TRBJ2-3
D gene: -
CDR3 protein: CASSQGRIGGTDTQYF
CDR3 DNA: TGTGCCAGCAGCCAAGGTAGAATCGGTGGCACAGATACGCAGTATTTT

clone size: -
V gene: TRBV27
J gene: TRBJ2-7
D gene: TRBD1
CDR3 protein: CASSSQGSSYEQYF
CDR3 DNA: TGTGCCAGCAGTTCACAGGGGAGCTCCTACGAGCAGTACTTC

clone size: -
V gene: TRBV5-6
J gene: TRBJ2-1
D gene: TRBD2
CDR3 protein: CASSFARGRARTYNEQFF
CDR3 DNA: TGTGCCAGCAGCTTCGCTCGCGGGAGGGCCCGGACCTACAATGAGCAGTTCTTC

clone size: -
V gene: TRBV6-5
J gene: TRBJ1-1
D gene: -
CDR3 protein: CASSYDRSTEAFF
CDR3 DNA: TGTGCCAGCAGTTACGACAGGAGCACTGAAGCTTTCTTT

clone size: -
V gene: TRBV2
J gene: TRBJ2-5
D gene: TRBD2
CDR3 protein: CASRGRGAGETQYF
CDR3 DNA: TGTGCCAGCAGAGGGCGGGGGGCTGGGGAGACCCAGTACTTC

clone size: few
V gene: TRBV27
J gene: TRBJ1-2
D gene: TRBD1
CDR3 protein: CATRTGGYYGYTF
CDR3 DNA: TGTGCCACCCGGACAGGGGGGTACTATGGCTACACCTTC

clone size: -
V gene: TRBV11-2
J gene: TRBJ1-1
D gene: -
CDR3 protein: CASSPRFGRETEAFF
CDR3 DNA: TGTGCCAGCAGCCCCCGGTTCGGGCGGGAAACTGAAGCTTTCTTT

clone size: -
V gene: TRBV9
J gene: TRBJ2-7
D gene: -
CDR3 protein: CASSRRGSIDEQYF
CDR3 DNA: TGTGCCAGCAGCCGTCGGGGGTCCATCGACGAGCAGTACTTC

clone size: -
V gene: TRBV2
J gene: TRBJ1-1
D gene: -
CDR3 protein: CASSGLQGNTEAFF
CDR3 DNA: TGTGCCAGCAGTGGACTACAGGGTAACACTGAAGCTTTCTTT

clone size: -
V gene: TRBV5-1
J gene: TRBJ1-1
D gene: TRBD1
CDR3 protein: CASSSSGTANTEAFF
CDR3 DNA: TGCGCCAGCAGCTCTTCCGGGACAGCGAACACTGAAGCTTTCTTT

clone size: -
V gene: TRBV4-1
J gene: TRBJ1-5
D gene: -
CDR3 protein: CASSLGALSNQPQHF
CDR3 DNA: TGCGCCAGCAGCCTAGGGGCACTTAGCAATCAGCCCCAGCATTTT

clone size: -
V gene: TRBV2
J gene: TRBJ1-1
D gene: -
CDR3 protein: CASTGQNTEAFF
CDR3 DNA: TGTGCCAGCACCGGACAGAACACTGAAGCTTTCTTT

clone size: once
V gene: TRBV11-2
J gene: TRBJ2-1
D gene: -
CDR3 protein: CASSLAWEMAEQFF
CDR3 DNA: TGTGCCAGCAGCTTAGCGTGGGAGATGGCTGAGCAGTTCTTC

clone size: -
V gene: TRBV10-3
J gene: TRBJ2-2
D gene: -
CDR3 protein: CAISDGTKATGELFF
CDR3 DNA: TGTGCCATCAGTGACGGGACAAAGGCCACCGGGGAGCTGTTTTTT

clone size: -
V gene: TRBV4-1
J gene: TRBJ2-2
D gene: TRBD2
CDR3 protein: CASSQGRGTSGNTGELFF
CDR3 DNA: TGCGCCAGCAGCCAAGGGCGGGGGACTAGCGGAAACACCGGGGAGCTGTTTTTT

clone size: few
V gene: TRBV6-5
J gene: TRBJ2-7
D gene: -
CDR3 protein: CASRTRSLNEQYF
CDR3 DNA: TGTGCCAGCAGGACTAGAAGCCTCAACGAGCAGTACTTC

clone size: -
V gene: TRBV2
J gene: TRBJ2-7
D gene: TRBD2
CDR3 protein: CASRTGTGGSEQYF
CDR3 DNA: TGTGCCAGCAGGACCGGGACGGGGGGTAGCGAGCAGTACTTC

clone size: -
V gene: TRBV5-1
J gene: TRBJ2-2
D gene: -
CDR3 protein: CASSLGVDSSTGELFF
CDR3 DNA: TGCGCCAGCAGCTTGGGTGTTGACAGTTCAACCGGGGAGCTGTTTTTT

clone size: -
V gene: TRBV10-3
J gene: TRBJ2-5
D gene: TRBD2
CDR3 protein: CAISGLAGRQETQYF
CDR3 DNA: TGTGCCATCAGTGGACTAGCGGGCCGCCAAGAGACCCAGTACTTC

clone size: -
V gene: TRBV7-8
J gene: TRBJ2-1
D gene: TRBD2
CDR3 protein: CASSLGLAWVNEQFF
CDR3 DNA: TGTGCCAGCAGCTTAGGACTAGCTTGGGTCAATGAGCAGTTCTTC

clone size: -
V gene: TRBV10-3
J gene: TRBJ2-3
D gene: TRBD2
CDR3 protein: CAIGLAGESGTDTQYF
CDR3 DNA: TGTGCCATCGGACTAGCGGGAGAGAGCGGCACAGATACGCAGTATTTT

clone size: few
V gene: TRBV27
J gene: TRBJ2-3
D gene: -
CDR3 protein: CASSLRGLIQPDTQYF
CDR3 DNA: TGTGCCAGCAGTTTACGCGGACTCATCCAGCCAGATACGCAGTATTTT

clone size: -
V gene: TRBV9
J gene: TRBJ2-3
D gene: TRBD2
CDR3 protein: CASSVATTSGYRSGADTQYF
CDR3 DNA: TGTGCCAGCAGCGTAGCTACGACTAGCGGGTACCGGAGTGGCGCAGATACGCAGTATTTT

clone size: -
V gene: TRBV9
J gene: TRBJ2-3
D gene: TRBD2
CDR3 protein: CASSVAFSSGGTDTQYF
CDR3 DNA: TGTGCCAGCAGCGTAGCCTTCAGTAGCGGGGGCACAGATACGCAGTATTTT

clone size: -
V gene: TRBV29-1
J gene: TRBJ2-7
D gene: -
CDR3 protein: CSAIGRSTYEQYF
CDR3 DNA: TGCAGCGCCATTGGGAGGTCCACCTACGAGCAGTACTTC

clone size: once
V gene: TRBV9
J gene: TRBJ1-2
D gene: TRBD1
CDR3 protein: CASSGTGGYGYTF
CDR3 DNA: TGTGCCAGCAGCGGCACAGGGGGCTATGGCTACACCTTC

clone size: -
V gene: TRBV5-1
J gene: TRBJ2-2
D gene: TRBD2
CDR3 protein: CASSAGTSAGELFF
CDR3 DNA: TGCGCCAGCAGCGCCGGGACTAGTGCCGGGGAGCTGTTTTTT

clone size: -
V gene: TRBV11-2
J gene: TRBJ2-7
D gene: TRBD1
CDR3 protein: CASSLVGTGATAQYF
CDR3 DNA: TGTGCCAGCAGCTTAGTAGGGACAGGGGCGACAGCGCAGTACTTC

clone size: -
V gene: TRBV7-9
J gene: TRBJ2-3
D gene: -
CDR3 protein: CASSQEVGLFGTQYF
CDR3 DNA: TGTGCCAGCAGTCAAGAAGTGGGGCTGTTTGGTACGCAGTATTTT

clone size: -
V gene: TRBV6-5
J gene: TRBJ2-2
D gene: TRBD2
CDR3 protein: CASSYSSGRASGELFF
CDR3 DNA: TGTGCCAGCAGTTACTCTAGCGGGAGGGCCTCCGGGGAGCTGTTTTTT

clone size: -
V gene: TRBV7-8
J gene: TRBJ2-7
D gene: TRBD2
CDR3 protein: CASSSGTSAAYEQYF
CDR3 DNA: TGTGCCAGCAGCTCCGGGACTAGCGCCGCCTACGAGCAGTACTTC

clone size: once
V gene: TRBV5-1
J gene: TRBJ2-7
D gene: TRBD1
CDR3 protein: CASSLGDRGSEQYF
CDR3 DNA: TGCGCCAGCAGCTTGGGGGACAGGGGCAGCGAGCAGTACTTC

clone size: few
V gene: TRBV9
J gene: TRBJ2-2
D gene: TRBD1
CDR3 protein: CASSVRTGATGELFF
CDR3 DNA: TGTGCCAGCAGCGTCCGGACAGGGGCCACCGGGGAGCTGTTTTTT